This T cell receptor beta chain was profiled in a study of human T cells and chemical hapten exposure. Overall study context: Scalp application of diphenylcyclopropenone was performed weekly in patients across the entire approximately 25-week study. Patients, largely female, had alopecia areata, totalis or universalis. Findings of the study overall: Large CDR3 similarity clusters arose significantly more often from expanded TCRs than from controls.

TCRdb analysed the RACE reads with MiXCR anew, one entry per CDR3 protein. Of some 360,000 distinct CDR3 sequences in the sample, less than 6.5% were seen once. This clonotype was seen more than once but under ten times. Its antigen is undetermined. From germline, CDR1 is SGHTA and CDR2 FQGNSA. V was clipped by 1 base and J by 1 base, with 7 bases between them. The CDR3 sequence is 14 residues long. The time point here: pre-sensitization, week 0. Treatment noted: therapeutic diphenylcyclopropenone sensitization with weekly scalp DPC. The material was whole blood, obtained in connection with sensitization to the hapten diphenylcyclopropenone (DPC). This receptor was identified in a woman in her 50s with alopecia areata. Some clones in this sample may be carry-over from other donors' samples. This chain uses TRBV7-2 with TRBJ2-5; D possibly corresponds to TRBD2 (5 bases). The CDR3 region has the DNA TGTGCCAGCAGCTTAGGGACTTTCCAAGAGACCCAGTACTTC. It yields the protein CASSLGTFQETQYF. The full variable domain, completed using reference TRBV7-2 and TRBJ2-5, is GAGVSQSPSNKVTEKGKDVELRCDPISGHTALYWYRQSLGQGLEFLIYFQGNSAPDKSGLPSDRFSAERTGGSVSTLTIQRTQQEDSAVYLCASSLGTFQETQYFGPGTRLLVL.